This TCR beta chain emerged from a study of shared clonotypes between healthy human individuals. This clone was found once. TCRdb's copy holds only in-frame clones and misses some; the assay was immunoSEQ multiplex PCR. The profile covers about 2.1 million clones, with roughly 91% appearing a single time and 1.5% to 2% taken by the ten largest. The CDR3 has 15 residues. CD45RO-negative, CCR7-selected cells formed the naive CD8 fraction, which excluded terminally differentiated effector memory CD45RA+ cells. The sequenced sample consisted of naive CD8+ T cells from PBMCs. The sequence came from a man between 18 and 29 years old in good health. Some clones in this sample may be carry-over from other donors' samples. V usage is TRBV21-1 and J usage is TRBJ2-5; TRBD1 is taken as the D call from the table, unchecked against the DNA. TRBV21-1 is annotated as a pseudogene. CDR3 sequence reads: CASSKAWNSKETQYF. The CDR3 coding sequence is TGTGCCAGCAGCAAAGCGTGGAACAGTAAAGAGACCCAGTACTTC.